Following are 29 T cell receptor beta chains from one sample sequenced in a study of T-cell memory formation after mild COVID-19. TCRdb passed the 5' RACE reads through MiXCR, listing each CDR3 protein once. There are about 400,000 distinct CDR3 sequences in the sample; under 25% occur only once, and about 12% lies in the top ten. The sample taken for sequencing was PBMCs or a T cell subset sorted from them (not recorded which). The receptors come from an adult woman who had mild COVID-19 (a few samples of this study predate the infection). Cell type and time point are not known.

In this sample, this clonotype turned up many times. The chain is built from TRBV9 and TRBJ2-1; 10 bases agree with TRBD2. Trimming took 4 bases from V and 5 from J; bases not matched to a gene: 12. Per the germline V gene, CDR1 is SGDLS and CDR2 is YYNGEE. CDR3 length: 17 amino acids. The chain's CDR3 is CASSPSGTSARNNEQFF. For the CDR3, the DNA is TGTGCCAGCAGCCCATCCGGGACTAGCGCGAGGAACAATGAGCAGTTCTTC.

J is TRBJ1-4 and V is TRBV2; perhaps TRBD1 as D (5 bases). V lost 7 bases to trimming and J lost 7 bases, with 10 bases between them. CDR1 SNHLY and CDR2 FYNNEI come from the germline V gene. This CDR3 comprises 12 residues. The CDR3 sequence is CASKGYGEKLFF. The CDR3 region has the DNA TGTGCCAGCAAGGGGTACGGTGAAAAACTGTTTTTT.

The rearrangement links TRBV7-9 to TRBJ2-2, with D hard to call. V lost 2 bases and J 1 base, leaving 17 bases between the germline ends. CDR1 SEHNR and CDR2 FQNEAQ come from the germline V gene (reference sequence). The length of the CDR3 is 18 residues. CDR3 sequence (DNA): TGTGCCAGCAGCTTATTAAGTTTGGGCAGGAGGAACACCGGGGAGCTGTTTTTT. Translated, it gives CASSLLSLGRRNTGELFF.

The chain carries TRBV3-1 and TRBJ1-2; D gene ambiguous. Germline lookup yields CDR1 LGHDT and CDR2 YNNKEL (reference sequence). The V gene lost 9 bases and the J gene lost 8 bases, with 19 bases spanning the gap. The CDR3 runs 13 residues. CDR3 nucleotides: TGTGCCAGTCGGACGGCGAGCTTCGGGGGCTACACCTTC. Amino acid sequence: CASRTASFGGYTF.

CDR3 nucleotides: TGTGCCTGGAGTGTGGGACACACACAGACCTCCTACGAGCAGTACTTC. Translating gives CAWSVGHTQTSYEQYF. The chain couples TRBV30 to TRBJ2-7; TRBD1 might be the D (6 bases). The CDR3 is made up of 16 amino acids. Germline CDR1 and CDR2: GTSNPN and SVGIG (reference sequence). Trimming pared 0 bases from V and 0 bases from J, leaving 15 bases between. The full variable domain, with the rest looked up from reference TRBV30 and TRBJ2-7, is SQTIHQWPATLVQPVGSPLSLECTVEGTSNPNLYWYRQAAGRGLQLLFYSVGIGQISSEVPQNLSASRPQDRQFILSSKKLLLSDSGFYLCAWSVGHTQTSYEQYFGPGTRLTVT.

There are a few counts of this clonotype. The CDR3 loop is CASSLRTMITDTQYF. The CDR3 nucleotides are TGTGCCAGCAGCTTAAGGACTATGATCACAGATACGCAGTATTTT. The rearrangement joins TRBV5-4 to TRBJ2-3; the D gene is possibly TRBD2 (6 bases). The CDR3 sequence is 15 residues long. The germline CDR1 and CDR2 sequences are SGHNT and YYREEE (reference sequence). The V and J ends lost 2 bases and 2 bases respectively, with 12 bases between them.

This chain uses TRBV7-6 with TRBJ1-1, with 10 nucleotides matching TRBD1. V gave up 5 bases and J gave up 1 base; unmatched junction bases: 4. The CDR3 has 15 residues. Germline CDR1 SGHVS, CDR2 FNYEAQ. The CDR3 DNA reads TGTGCCAGCAGCAGCCGGACAGGGGGGAACACTGAAGCTTTCTTT. Translating it yields CASSSRTGGNTEAFF.

The rearrangement links TRBV9 to TRBJ1-2; TRBD1 matches 11 bases. CDR1 is SGDLS and CDR2 is YYNGEE in the germline V gene. J was trimmed by 8 bases and V by 7 bases; bases with no gene match: 7. CDR3 length: 13 residues. Here the CDR3 DNA reads TGTGCCAGCGGCGGACAGGGGGCTGTCGGCTACACCTTC. Translation: CASGGQGAVGYTF.

V and J are TRBV7-7 and TRBJ2-5; 7 bases match TRBD1. Trimming removed 6 bases from V and 5 bases from J; junction bases left unmatched: 12. Germline lookup yields CDR1 SSHAT and CDR2 FNYEAQ (reference sequence). CDR3 length equals 15 residues. As DNA, the CDR3 is TGTGCCAGCAGATCATTACAGGGGAGATTGGAGACCCAGTACTTC. Translating it yields CASRSLQGRLETQYF.

V and J are TRBV20-1 and TRBJ1-1, with D uncertain. Germline CDR1 is DFQATT and CDR2 is SNEGSKA (reference sequence). The V end lost 0 bases, the J end lost 0 bases, and 5 bases lay between the germline ends. This CDR3 contains 13 residues. CDR3 bases: TGCAGTGCTAGAGATCAAATGAACACTGAAGCTTTCTTT. It yields the protein CSARDQMNTEAFF.

This clonotype was counted a few times. The gene calls are TRBV6-6 and TRBJ1-5; D might be TRBD1 (5 bases). Trimming removed 3 bases from V and 2 bases from J, with 8 bases in between. Germline V gives CDR1 MNHNY, CDR2 SVGAGI (reference sequence). There are 14 residues in the CDR3. The CDR3 DNA reads as TGTGCCAGCAGTTATCGGGGCCGCAATCAGCCCCAGCATTTT. Protein: CASSYRGRNQPQHF.

This chain joins TRBV5-1 and TRBJ2-5, with D perhaps matching TRBD1 (5 bases). Germline V CDR1 and CDR2: SGHRS, YFSETQ. The V and J ends lost 0 bases and 4 bases respectively, with 13 bases between them. CDR3 length equals 15 residues. The CDR3 DNA is TGCGCCAGCAGCTTGGCCGCTATCCAGGGAGAGACCCAGTACTTC. Translated: CASSLAAIQGETQYF.

This clonotype was observed a single time. The chain recombines TRBV11-2 with TRBJ2-1, with D perhaps matching TRBD1 or TRBD2 (5 bases each). V lost 3 bases and J lost 9, with 18 bases in between. Looked up from germline, CDR1 is SGHAT and CDR2 is FQNNGV. This CDR3 spans 15 amino acids. This CDR3 reads CASSFSLVQAGEQFF. The CDR3 region has the DNA TGTGCCAGCAGCTTTAGTTTAGTACAGGCGGGTGAGCAGTTCTTC.

This clonotype was seen only a few times. This chain uses TRBV9 with TRBJ2-1; no firm D call. Germline CDR1 is SGDLS and CDR2 is YYNGEE. The CDR3 sequence is 13 residues long. Trimming removed 3 bases at V and 7 bases at J, with 11 bases between. The CDR3 sequence is CASSAVGVNEQFF. In nucleotides, the CDR3 is TGTGCCAGCAGCGCCGTCGGAGTGAATGAGCAGTTCTTC. Drawing the rest from reference TRBV9 and TRBJ2-1, the complete variable domain is DSGVTQTPKHLITATGQRVTLRCSPRSGDLSVYWYQQSLDQGLQFLIQYYNGEERAKGNILERFSAQQFPDLHSELNLSSLELGDSALYFCASSAVGVNEQFFGPGTRLTVL.

The sample holds a few counts of this clonotype. The V call is TRBV11-3, the J call TRBJ2-2; D possibly corresponds to TRBD2 (5 bases). V gave up 1 base and J gave up 4 bases, with 7 bases separating them. Germline V gene sequence: CDR1 SGHNT, CDR2 YENEEA. The length of the CDR3 is 14 residues. CDR3 sequence: CASSLGGRTGELFF. The CDR3 DNA follows: TGTGCCAGCAGCTTAGGAGGGCGCACCGGGGAGCTGTTTTTT.

The V gene is TRBV5-1, the J gene TRBJ2-7; either TRBD1 or TRBD2 may supply D (5 bases each). V gave up 5 bases and J gave up 4 bases, with 13 bases separating them. The CDR3 is 13 amino acids. Per the germline V gene, CDR1 is SGHRS and CDR2 is YFSETQ. For the CDR3, the DNA is TGCGCCAGCAGTGAGGGGTCGGGGTACGAGCAGTACTTC. Translating it yields CASSEGSGYEQYF. Variable domain in full (rest from reference TRBV5-1 and TRBJ2-7): KAGVTQTPRYLIKTRGQQVTLSCSPISGHRSVSWYQQTPGQGLQFLFEYFSETQRNKGNFPGRFSGRQFSNSRSEMNVSTLELGDSALYLCASSEGSGYEQYFGPGTRLTVT.

The rearrangement joins TRBV9 to TRBJ2-7; D unresolved. CDR3 length: 13 residues. Germline assignment: CDR1 SGDLS and CDR2 YYNGEE. V was clipped by 0 bases and J by 4 bases, with 8 bases between them. The CDR3 coding sequence is TGTGCCAGCAGCGTAGATGCAGGTTACGAGCAGTACTTC. The encoded protein is CASSVDAGYEQYF. The full variable domain, with the rest looked up from reference TRBV9 and TRBJ2-7, is DSGVTQTPKHLITATGQRVTLRCSPRSGDLSVYWYQQSLDQGLQFLIQYYNGEERAKGNILERFSAQQFPDLHSELNLSSLELGDSALYFCASSVDAGYEQYFGPGTRLTVT.

The chain carries TRBV6-2 or TRBV6-3 and TRBJ2-7; 7 nucleotides match TRBD2. In germline, CDR1 is MNHEY, CDR2 SVGEGT. This CDR3 has 16 residues. V shed 5 bases and J 5 bases; nucleotides not matched to a gene: 15. DNA for the CDR3: TGTGCCAGCAGTCACGCTAGCGGTGGAGTTAACCACGAGCAGTACTTC. This encodes CASSHASGGVNHEQYF.

This clonotype turned up a few times. V is TRBV29-1 and J is TRBJ1-1; no definite D call. CDR3 length equals 12 residues. Trimming took 5 bases from V and 5 from J, leaving 12 bases between them. CDR1 and CDR2 from the germline V gene are SQVTM and ANQGSEA. In DNA form, the CDR3 reads TGCAGCGTTTTTGGGGAGAGGACTGAAGCTTTCTTT. It codes for CSVFGERTEAFF.

The chain uses TRBV14 and TRBJ2-2, with 10 positions matching TRBD1. Germline CDR1 SGHDN, CDR2 FVKESK. J lost 1 base, V lost 1 base, and 6 bases had no gene match. This CDR3 spans 18 amino acids. The CDR3 DNA is TGTGCCAGCAGCCAAGCCTACGGGACAGGGGTGAACACCGGGGAGCTGTTTTTT. Its protein is CASSQAYGTGVNTGELFF.

This clonotype was counted between two and nine times. The chain uses TRBV9 and TRBJ2-1; D possibly uses TRBD1 or TRBD2 (5 bases each). The CDR3 loop spans 14 amino acids. CDR1 and CDR2 (germline): SGDLS, YYNGEE. Deletions cut 1 base from V and 5 bases from J, with 10 bases between. The chain's CDR3 is CASSVYVGDNEQFF. The CDR3, as DNA: TGTGCCAGCAGCGTATATGTGGGGGACAATGAGCAGTTCTTC.

This chain uses TRBV7-2 with TRBJ2-7; TRBD1 agrees at 8 bases. The V segment lost 2 bases and the J segment 2 bases; nucleotides outside the gene matches: 5. CDR3 length: 15 residues. Germline lookup yields CDR1 SGHTA and CDR2 FQGNSA. CDR3 sequence reads: CASSLNRGAPYEQYF. CDR3 bases: TGTGCCAGCAGCTTAAACAGGGGGGCTCCCTACGAGCAGTACTTC.

This chain connects TRBV7-9 to TRBJ1-3; 7 bases are a match to TRBD1. V gave up 8 bases and J gave up 3 bases; unmatched junction bases: 16. There are 17 residues in the CDR3. The V gene's germline CDR1 is SEHNR and CDR2 FQNEAQ (reference sequence). CDR3 region: CASSLPLGQPLGNTIYF. The CDR3 region has the DNA TGTGCCAGCTCTCTCCCCCTGGGACAGCCTCTTGGAAACACCATATATTTT.

This clonotype was counted a few times. This chain uses TRBV7-2 with TRBJ2-1, with 9 bases that match TRBD1. Germline CDR1 SGHTA, CDR2 FQGNSA. This CDR3 has 19 amino acids. Trimming removed 4 bases from V and 8 bases from J; junction bases left unmatched: 21. CDR3 in DNA: TGTGCCAGCAGCTCCCCCTCCATAGCGTACGGGACAGGGACCTATGAGCAGTTCTTC. As protein: CASSSPSIAYGTGTYEQFF.

This clonotype was detected ten times or more. The chain couples TRBV7-9 to TRBJ2-7; 8 bases are shared with TRBD1. There are 13 residues in the CDR3. Germline V gene sequence: CDR1 SEHNR, CDR2 FQNEAQ (reference sequence). With V trimmed by 8 bases and J by 6 bases, 9 bases remained unmatched. Here the CDR3 reads CASLIGQGSEQYF. CDR3 bases: TGTGCCAGCTTAATCGGACAGGGATCCGAGCAGTACTTC.

This clonotype has more than one count but fewer than ten. The CDR3 DNA is TGCAGCGCTGACGGACAGACGAACACTGAAGCTTTCTTT. Its translation: CSADGQTNTEAFF. The genes are TRBV29-1 and TRBJ1-1; tentatively, D is TRBD1 (6 bases). The germline V gene has CDR1 SQVTM and CDR2 ANQGSEA. This CDR3 is built from 13 residues. Trimming removed 7 bases at V and 1 base at J, with 13 bases between.

This clonotype was seen a handful of times. As DNA, the CDR3 is TGTGCCAGCAGCTTATTTGCTAGCGGGGGGGCCGGAGATACGCAGTATTTT. This translates into CASSLFASGGAGDTQYF. The chain recombines TRBV7-3 with TRBJ2-3, with 12 bases lining up with TRBD2. The CDR3 has 17 amino acids. The junction had 8 bases not matched to a gene; V was cut back by 2 bases and J by 5 bases. The germline CDR1 and CDR2 sequences are SGHTA and FQGTGA.

The rearrangement joins TRBV6-1 to TRBJ2-5; D is unresolved. The CDR3 contains 14 residues. Germline V lookup: CDR1 MNHNS, CDR2 SASEGT. V was trimmed by 1 base and J by 5 bases, leaving 11 bases between them. Here the CDR3 DNA reads TGTGCCAGCAGTGAAGGGCTATCCTGGGAGACCCAGTACTTC. Translation: CASSEGLSWETQYF.

In this sample, this clonotype turned up a few times. This chain joins TRBV7-2 and TRBJ1-1; D gene uncertain. The CDR3 consists of 15 residues. V gave up 3 bases and J gave up 4 bases, with 15 bases separating them. The germline V gene has CDR1 SGHTA and CDR2 FQGNSA. The DNA of the CDR3 is TGTGCCAGCAGCTTGCGTCCGGGCCCTAGCACTGAAGCTTTCTTT. It codes for CASSLRPGPSTEAFF.